This T cell receptor (beta chain) is from a study of tumor-infiltrating lymphocytes in primary liver carcinoma. Study outcomes and limitations: Overlap between tumor regions exceeded overlap of tumor with adjacent tissue or blood.

About this clonotype itself: Its specificity is unknown. Germline is not matched at one junction end, which may reflect a read error.

Co-extracted RNA and DNA came from 20-30 mg of unsorted bulk tissue. Samples came from superior, inferior, lateral poles and tumor centre. This CDR3 has 15 amino acids. Germline lookup yields CDR1 MDHEN and CDR2 SYDVKM. A primer matching the constant region was used to make TCR beta cDNA from approximately 500 ng of total RNA. Three nested multiplex PCR rounds, a slightly modified ARM-PCR, produced the libraries for TCR beta. The first two PCR rounds, approximately 10 cycles each, used TRBV1-TRBV30 forward primers and a C-beta reverse primer. Each CDR3 protein is one row after TCRdb ran MiXCR on the multiplex PCR reads. The sample has 150,000 to 200,000 distinct CDR3 sequences; around four fifths are singletons.

Sample: tumor tissue from primary liver carcinoma. The chain uses TRBV28 and TRBJ2-7; TRBD1 agrees at 8 bases. The sequence was obtained from a man aged 40-49 years with primary liver carcinoma and hepatitis B virus infection. The CDR3 DNA sequence: TGTGCCTGCAGCCACGGACAGGGTCCGTTGTGGAGGAAGTACTTC. This sequence encodes CACSHGQGPLWRKYF.